The 3 T cell receptor beta chains reported below all come from one sample, sequenced in a study of type 1 regulatory T cells. TCRdb processed the reads anew with MiXCR; each CDR3 protein has one entry. Seen here are 2,500 to 4,000 distinct CDR3 sequences, roughly 8% observed once, and the top ten hold under 6.5%. These TCRs' antigens remain unknown. Material: cultured T cells, either the whole culture or a sorted T cell fraction (not recorded which). The receptors originated from a human donor in good health.

This clonotype is labeled medium-sized. The genes are TRBV19 and TRBJ2-2; D gene unclear. The CDR3 has 15 residues. Trimming took off 2 bases at V and 2 bases at J, with 9 bases between the two ends. CDR1 LNHDA and CDR2 SQIVND come from the germline V gene (reference sequence). The CDR3 nucleotides are TGTGCCAGTAGTATATTCGGTTTTAACACCGGGGAGCTGTTTTTT. It yields the protein CASSIFGFNTGELFF. The full variable domain, its missing parts supplied by reference TRBV19 and TRBJ2-2, is DGGITQSPKYLFRKEGQNVTLSCEQNLNHDAMYWYRQDPGQGLRLIYYSQIVNDFQKGDIAEGYSVSREKKESFPLTVTSAQKNPTAFYLCASSIFGFNTGELFFGEGSRLTVL.

This clonotype ranks as medium-sized. CDR3 sequence: CAISESRVQAFF. DNA of the CDR3: TGTGCCATCAGTGAGTCAAGGGTACAAGCTTTCTTT. The chain combines TRBV10-3 with TRBJ1-1; D is undetermined. The CDR3 is 12 residues long. Per germline, CDR1 ENHRY and CDR2 SYGVKD. V lost 0 bases, J lost 9 bases, and 8 bases lay in between.

By share, this clonotype counts as medium-sized. The chain links TRBV18 to TRBJ2-4; D may be TRBD2 (5 bases). V shed 6 bases and J shed 0 bases, with 15 bases lying between them. Germline CDR1 and CDR2: KGHSH and LQKENI. This CDR3 region has 16 residues. In nucleotides, the CDR3 is TGTGCCAGCTCCCCCCAGCGGACCATAGCCAAAAACATTCAGTACTTC. Protein sequence: CASSPQRTIAKNIQYF.